What follows are 29 T cell receptor beta chains derived from one specimen sequenced in a study of technical replicates of blood from a few donors. Here immunoSEQ multiplex PCR was the method, and the copy in TCRdb shows in-frame clones only, minus some. The data contain almost 85,000 clones, less than 98% of them singletons. The sequencing input was T cells isolated from PBMCs. The source is a human donor in good health.

Remarks on this clone: Relative to the germline gene, one junction end is altered; a read error may explain this. The chain has TRBV7-7 and TRBJ2-5; TRBD2 matches 13 bases. CDR3 length equals 14 residues. In germline, CDR1 is SSHAT, CDR2 FNYEAQ (reference sequence). The CDR3 spells CASSRTSGGQTQYF. The DNA of the CDR3 is TGTGCTAGCAGTCGGACTAGCGGGGGACAGACCCAGTACTTC. The whole variable domain, filled in from reference TRBV7-7 and TRBJ2-5, reads GAGVSQSPRYKVTKRGQDVTLRCDPISSHATLYWYQQALGQGPEFLTYFNYEAQPDKSGLPSDRFSAERPEGSISTLTIQRTEQRDSAMYRCASSRTSGGQTQYFGPGTRLLVL.

The chain has TRBV7-3 and TRBJ1-5, with 8 bases aligning to TRBD1. V dropped 5 bases and J dropped 1; count of bases not matched to a gene: 16. Germline V CDR1 and CDR2: SGHTA, FQGTGA. The CDR3 sequence is 19 residues long. CDR3 loop: CASSLDRTGRFCSNQPQHF. The CDR3 DNA reads as TGTGCCAGCAGCCTAGATAGGACAGGGAGATTTTGCAGCAATCAGCCCCAGCATTTT.

This chain links TRBV5-6 with TRBJ1-2; a weak D match, TRBD1 (6 bases). V was pared by 4 bases and J by 8 bases, with 12 bases between. Germline CDR1 is SGHDT and CDR2 is YYEEEE. The CDR3 loop spans 12 amino acids. CDR3 region: CASSPTGRGYTF. The CDR3 DNA is TGTGCCAGCAGCCCCACAGGGCGCGGCTACACCTTC.

The V and J genes are TRBV7-9 and TRBJ2-2; D is perhaps TRBD1 (6 bases). Germline lookup yields CDR1 SEHNR and CDR2 FQNEAQ (reference sequence). CDR3 length: 13 amino acids. V was clipped by 6 bases and J by 7 bases, with 12 bases between them. The CDR3 protein is CASRTGLVGELFF. CDR3 sequence (DNA): TGTGCCAGCAGAACAGGGCTGGTCGGGGAGCTGTTTTTT.

This chain uses TRBV6-4 with TRBJ1-1; 8 bases agree with TRBD1. Germline values: CDR1 MRHNA, CDR2 SNTAGT. The CDR3 runs 20 residues. The junction had 25 bases not matched to a gene; V was cut back by 8 bases and J by 2 bases. CDR3 amino acids: CASRRSSRDNLQGDNTEAFF. CDR3 coding DNA: TGTGCCAGCCGTAGATCAAGCCGAGATAACTTACAGGGGGACAACACTGAAGCTTTCTTT.

This rearrangement joins TRBV10-2 to TRBJ1-1, with D tentatively TRBD1 (6 bases). The length of the CDR3 is 14 residues. Germline-derived CDR1 and CDR2 are WSHSY and SAAADI. The ends were cut back, 4 bases at V and 1 base at J, with 10 bases in the middle. The CDR3 sequence: CASSVDRRNTEAFF. The CDR3 DNA follows: TGCGCCAGCAGTGTCGACAGGAGGAACACTGAAGCTTTCTTT.

The chain joins TRBV6-1 to TRBJ2-7; no reliable D call. V dropped 4 bases and J dropped 1 base, with 5 bases sitting between them. The germline V gene encodes CDR1 MNHNS and CDR2 SASEGT. This CDR3 has 12 amino acids. The CDR3 DNA reads as TGTGCCAGCAGTGGGGCGTCCTACGAGCAGTACTTC. This codes for CASSGASYEQYF.

The chain uses TRBV5-6 and TRBJ2-1, with 13 bases identical to TRBD2. The CDR3 loop spans 18 amino acids. Germline CDR1 and CDR2: SGHDT and YYEEEE. V gave up 1 base and J gave up 0 bases; unmatched junction bases: 4. The CDR3 region is CASSLTTSGRSSYNEQFF. The CDR3 nucleotides read TGTGCCAGCAGCTTGACGACTAGCGGGAGGAGCTCCTACAATGAGCAGTTCTTC.

CDR3 in amino acids: CASSLPGSTDTQYF. The CDR3 region has the DNA TGCGCCAGCAGCTTGCCAGGAAGCACAGATACGCAGTATTTT. The V call is TRBV5-1, the J call TRBJ2-3, with no clear D. Germline V lookup: CDR1 SGHRS, CDR2 YFSETQ. The V end lost 1 base, the J end lost 0 bases, and 6 bases lay between the germline ends. This CDR3 is 14 amino acids long.

The chain carries TRBV19 and TRBJ2-7; 8 nucleotides agree with TRBD1. The trim removed 10 bases at V and 3 bases at J, leaving 14 bases unmatched. This CDR3 is built from 15 residues. Germline loops: CDR1 LNHDA, CDR2 SQIVND (reference sequence). CDR3 sequence reads: CATSSTGQGLYEQYF. CDR3 coding DNA: TGTGCCACCTCAAGTACAGGACAGGGCCTCTACGAGCAGTACTTC. Drawing the rest from reference TRBV19 and TRBJ2-7, the complete variable domain is DGGITQSPKYLFRKEGQNVTLSCEQNLNHDAMYWYRQDPGQGLRLIYYSQIVNDFQKGDIAEGYSVSREKKESFPLTVTSAQKNPTAFYLCATSSTGQGLYEQYFGPGTRLTVT.

This rearrangement joins TRBV6-1 to TRBJ2-5, with D possibly TRBD1 on 6 matching bases. The CDR3 is made up of 14 amino acids. The germline V gene has CDR1 MNHNS and CDR2 SASEGT. V was shortened by 3 bases and J by 5 bases, with 13 bases between the two germline ends. The CDR3, as DNA: TGTGCCAGCAGTGAGATATCGAGGGGGGAGACCCAGTACTTC. This gives the protein CASSEISRGETQYF.

The V gene is TRBV7-2, the J gene TRBJ2-5; perhaps TRBD2 as D (5 bases). Trimming removed 6 bases at V and 4 bases at J, with 12 bases between. This CDR3 is 13 amino acids long. Germline loops: CDR1 SGHTA, CDR2 FQGNSA. CDR3 region: CASRPLVSETQYF. The DNA for the CDR3 is TGTGCCAGCAGACCACTAGTTTCAGAGACCCAGTACTTC.

The chain has TRBV19 and TRBJ2-5; D unresolved. The length of the CDR3 is 13 residues. CDR1 is LNHDA, CDR2 SQIVND, per germline (reference sequence). V shed 1 base and J shed 4 bases, with 7 bases lying between them. This chain's CDR3 is CASSIATPETQYF. CDR3 coding DNA: TGTGCCAGTAGTATAGCGACACCAGAGACCCAGTACTTC.

The V and J genes are TRBV7-8 and TRBJ1-5, with D possibly matching TRBD1 (6 bases). The V gene's germline CDR1 is SGHVS and CDR2 FQNEAQ. CDR3 length: 14 residues. The V and J ends lost 3 bases and 4 bases respectively, with 10 bases between them. The DNA for the CDR3 is TGTGCCAGCAGCTTGGGGGGGCGGAATCAGCCCCAGCATTTT. Protein sequence: CASSLGGRNQPQHF.

The chain uses TRBV2 and TRBJ2-1; 10 bases line up with TRBD2. Unmatched junction bases numbered 7, after V lost 2 bases and J lost 9 bases. This CDR3 has 15 amino acids. The V gene's germline CDR1 is SNHLY and CDR2 FYNNEI. This CDR3 is CASSERVAGGGEQFF. Written as DNA, the CDR3 is TGTGCCAGCAGTGAAAGAGTAGCGGGAGGCGGTGAGCAGTTCTTC. Full variable domain (remainder filled in from reference TRBV2 and TRBJ2-1): EPEVTQTPSHQVTQMGQEVILRCVPISNHLYFYWYRQILGQKVEFLVSFYNNEISEKSEIFDDQFSVERPDGSNFTLKIRSTKLEDSAMYFCASSERVAGGGEQFFGPGTRLTVL.

This clone was counted a single time. This sequence joins TRBV5-1 and TRBJ2-1; D gene unclear. The V gene lost 0 bases and the J gene lost 5 bases, with 6 bases spanning the gap. This CDR3 has 13 residues. Germline V lookup: CDR1 SGHRS, CDR2 YFSETQ. The CDR3 sequence: CASSLELNNEQFF. In nucleotides, the CDR3 is TGCGCCAGCAGCTTGGAGCTAAACAATGAGCAGTTCTTC.

Only one count was recorded for this clone. The chain links TRBV28 to TRBJ1-1, with D possibly being TRBD1 (5 bases). V lost 5 bases, J lost 11 bases, and 15 bases lay in between. CDR1 is MDHEN and CDR2 is SYDVKM in the germline V gene. The CDR3 totals 12 residues. The CDR3 region is CASSDMGRRAFF. The CDR3 nucleotides read TGTGCCAGCAGTGATATGGGGCGCCGGGCTTTCTTT.

This chain joins TRBV15 and TRBJ2-5, with 9 nucleotides matching TRBD1. The CDR3 length is 16 residues. The ends lost 3 bases at V and 5 bases at J; junction bases unmatched: 10. Germline values: CDR1 LNHNV, CDR2 YYDKDF (reference sequence). CDR3 protein: CATSRGSGQGPETQYF. For the CDR3, the DNA is TGTGCCACCAGCAGGGGATCGGGACAGGGTCCCGAGACCCAGTACTTC.

The chain combines TRBV2 with TRBJ1-1; D unresolved. CDR3 length equals 14 residues. Germline V gene sequence: CDR1 SNHLY, CDR2 FYNNEI. V lost 4 bases and J lost 4, with 13 bases in between. CDR3 protein: CASSVDWATTEAFF. The CDR3 region has the DNA TGTGCCAGCAGTGTGGACTGGGCAACCACTGAAGCTTTCTTT. The whole variable domain, filled in from reference TRBV2 and TRBJ1-1, reads EPEVTQTPSHQVTQMGQEVILRCVPISNHLYFYWYRQILGQKVEFLVSFYNNEISEKSEIFDDQFSVERPDGSNFTLKIRSTKLEDSAMYFCASSVDWATTEAFFGQGTRLTVV.

V usage is TRBV2 and J usage is TRBJ1-2, with D perhaps TRBD1 (5 bases). Trimming pared 6 bases from V and 2 bases from J, leaving 10 bases between. Germline V CDR1 and CDR2: SNHLY, FYNNEI. This CDR3 contains 13 residues. The CDR3 region has the DNA TGTGCCAGCAGCGACAGTTTAAACTATGGCTACACCTTC. This codes for CASSDSLNYGYTF.

The chain links TRBV28 to TRBJ2-6; TRBD1 matches 9 bases. The V segment lost 5 bases and the J segment 2 bases; nucleotides outside the gene matches: 16. Germline assignment: CDR1 MDHEN and CDR2 SYDVKM. This CDR3 has 20 amino acids. This chain's CDR3 is CASSPLGQGWGSAGANVLTF. CDR3 nucleotides: TGTGCCAGCAGTCCCTTAGGACAGGGGTGGGGGTCGGCTGGGGCCAACGTCCTGACTTTC.

V and J are TRBV7-3 and TRBJ2-1; 12 bases map to TRBD2. J lost 4 bases, V lost 0 bases, and 10 bases had no gene match. Germline values: CDR1 SGHTA, CDR2 FQGTGA. This CDR3 region has 19 residues. CDR3 coding DNA: TGTGCCAGCAGCTTAACGGGCGGAGTACTAGCGGGGGGATACAATGAGCAGTTCTTC. Protein product: CASSLTGGVLAGGYNEQFF.

V gene TRBV6-6 combines with J gene TRBJ2-1; 10 bases are shared with TRBD2. V lost 6 bases and J lost 8; bases outside the gene matches: 10. Germline loops: CDR1 MNHNY, CDR2 SVGAGI (reference sequence). There are 15 residues in the CDR3. Here the CDR3 DNA reads TGTGCCAGCAGGCAGGGGGGACTAGCGCTCTATGAGCAGTTCTTC. This encodes CASRQGGLALYEQFF.

V is TRBV7-9 and J is TRBJ1-6, with D perhaps matching TRBD1 (6 bases). The CDR3 covers 16 residues. The germline V gene has CDR1 SEHNR and CDR2 FQNEAQ (reference sequence). The V end lost 4 bases, the J end lost 7 bases, and 17 bases lay between the germline ends. CDR3 nucleotide sequence: TGTGCCAGCAGCTCCACCGAGACAGGTTTGAATTCACCCCTCCACTTT. This translates into CASSSTETGLNSPLHF. The whole variable domain, remainder taken from reference TRBV7-9 and TRBJ1-6, is DTGVSQNPRHKITKRGQNVTFRCDPISEHNRLYWYRQTLGQGPEFLTYFQNEAQLEKSRLLSDRFSAERPKGSFSTLEIQRTEQGDSAMYLCASSSTETGLNSPLHFGNGTRLTVT.

The genes are TRBV10-3 and TRBJ1-2; 7 positions agree with TRBD1. Germline loops: CDR1 ENHRY, CDR2 SYGVKD. With 3 bases clipped from V and 1 base from J, the junction kept 23 bases outside the gene matches. The CDR3 has 21 residues. The CDR3 DNA follows: TGTGCCATCAGTGACAGAGTCTCGGTAGGGGCAGGGGGAGTCGGTAACTATGGCTACACCTTC. Protein sequence: CAISDRVSVGAGGVGNYGYTF.

The rearrangement uses TRBV29-1 and TRBJ2-5; 7 nucleotides line up with TRBD1. The CDR3 is made up of 12 amino acids. The V gene's germline CDR1 is SQVTM and CDR2 ANQGSEA. Trimming cost V 4 bases and J 2 bases; bases outside gene matches: 1. This chain's CDR3 is CSVGQGQETQYF. The CDR3 DNA sequence: TGCAGCGTTGGACAGGGACAAGAGACCCAGTACTTC.

The rearrangement joins TRBV30 to TRBJ1-2; 7 bases map to TRBD1. The V gene end was trimmed by 2 bases and the J gene end by 5 bases; junction bases not matched to a gene: 5. The CDR3 sequence is 13 residues long. Germline V gene data show CDR1 as GTSNPN and CDR2 as SVGIG (reference sequence). The CDR3 DNA sequence: TGTGCCTGGAGTCTGAGACAGGGATATGGCTACACCTTC. It is translated as CAWSLRQGYGYTF.

The chain uses TRBV2 and TRBJ1-2; TRBD1 matches at 8 bases. Germline V gene lookup returns CDR1 SNHLY and CDR2 FYNNEI. J gave up 0 bases and V 6 bases, and 0 bases lay outside the gene matches. This CDR3 spans 13 amino acids. The CDR3 is CASRDRANYGYTF. CDR3 sequence (DNA): TGTGCCAGCAGGGACAGGGCTAACTATGGCTACACCTTC. Variable domain in full (rest from reference TRBV2 and TRBJ1-2): EPEVTQTPSHQVTQMGQEVILRCVPISNHLYFYWYRQILGQKVEFLVSFYNNEISEKSEIFDDQFSVERPDGSNFTLKIRSTKLEDSAMYFCASRDRANYGYTFGSGTRLTVV.

The chain is built from TRBV6-1 and TRBJ1-5; D is unresolved. The CDR3 has 12 amino acids. Germline CDR1 MNHNS, CDR2 SASEGT. Trimming removed 7 bases at V and 4 bases at J, with 8 bases between. In nucleotides, the CDR3 is TGTGCCAGCACTCACGGTAATCAGCCCCAGCATTTT. As protein: CASTHGNQPQHF.